This TCR beta chain was recovered during a study of blood T cell repertoires in COVID-19. The method was immunoSEQ multiplex PCR; TCRdb's version includes in-frame clones alone and lacks a portion of them. This sample has about 100,000 clones, with around four fifths found just once. Trimming shortened V by 3 bases and J by 4 bases, and 7 bases separated the two germline ends. This CDR3 spans 13 amino acids. Source material: peripheral blood. The source is a man over 45 with active or convalescent COVID-19. This chain uses TRBV12-3 or TRBV12-4 with TRBJ1-5; D not certain. This CDR3 reads CASSFLRNQPQHF. In DNA, the CDR3 is TGTGCCAGCAGTTTTTTGAGGAATCAGCCCCAGCATTTT.